This T cell receptor (beta chain) was profiled in a study of CD8+CD57+ T cells in acquired aplastic anemia. Turning to the study itself: Sorted CD4+ plus CD8+ cells gave DNA averaging around 3.2 ug.

Overall study findings and caveats: Patients and controls shared some 30 CD8+ CDR3 sequences, highly expressed in patients.

Template material for TCR beta VDJ and CDR3 profiling consisted of genomic DNA. TCRdb reprocessed the reads via MiXCR and lists one record per CDR3 protein. The sample includes a few hundred thousand distinct CDR3 sequences, approximately 32% seen only once; the top ten take less than 0.85%. This clonotype appeared many times. What it recognizes is unknown. This CDR3 region has 16 residues. Germline CDR1 WSHSY, CDR2 SAAADI. V dropped 6 bases and J dropped 5; count of bases not matched to a gene: 11. Patients chosen for sequencing had shown CD8+CD57+ cell expansion by flow cytometry. Severe acquired aplastic anemia affected all patients. None of the patients had been given any therapy when their blood was sampled.

The sequenced sample was sorted CD4+, CD8+, or CD8+CD57+ T cells (not recorded which) from PBMCs. The genes are TRBV10-2 and TRBJ2-5; 11 bases align to TRBD2. This TCR came from a human donor with aplastic anemia. The CDR3 bases are TGCGCCAGCAGGCCGGGGACTAGCGGACGGCGGGAGACCCAGTACTTC. This sequence encodes CASRPGTSGRRETQYF.